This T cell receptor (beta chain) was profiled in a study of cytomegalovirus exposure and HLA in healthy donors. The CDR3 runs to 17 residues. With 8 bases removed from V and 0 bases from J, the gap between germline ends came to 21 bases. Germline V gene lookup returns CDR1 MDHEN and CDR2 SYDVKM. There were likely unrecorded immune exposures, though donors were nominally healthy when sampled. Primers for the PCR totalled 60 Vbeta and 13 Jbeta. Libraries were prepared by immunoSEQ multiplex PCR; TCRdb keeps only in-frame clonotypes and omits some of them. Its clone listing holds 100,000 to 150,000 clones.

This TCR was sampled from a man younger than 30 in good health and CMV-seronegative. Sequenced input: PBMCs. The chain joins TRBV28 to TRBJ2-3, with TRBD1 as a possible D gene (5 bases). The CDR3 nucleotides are TGTGCCAGCCAGAACACAGGACGGGCATTGAGCACAGATACGCAGTATTTT. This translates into CASQNTGRALSTDTQYF.